This record concerns one T cell receptor beta chain sequence. Antigen unknown. Here immunoSEQ multiplex PCR was the method, and the copy in TCRdb shows in-frame clones only, minus some. The table lists around 15,000 clones, 68% of them singletons, with 15% to 20% in the top ten. PBMCs that had been cryopreserved were the source of roughly 2 micrograms of genomic DNA for TCR beta libraries. The entry originates in a study of cytotoxic CD8 clonotypes in ibrutinib-treated CLL. At the level of the study: The patient breakdown showed about ten relapsed/refractory and some 16 treatment-naive cases, with 17 to 18 IGHV unmutated. General study findings and limits: The study found clonality rose at ibrutinib response, then fell toward baseline at progression.

The V end lost 6 bases, the J end lost 0 bases, and 10 bases lay between the germline ends. This CDR3 region has 14 residues. Per germline, CDR1 SEHNR and CDR2 FQNEAQ (reference sequence). The chain employs TRBV7-9 and TRBJ2-3, with D tentatively TRBD1 or TRBD2 (5 bases each). The sample here was PBMCs, taken before ibrutinib treatment. The source of this sequence is a human donor with chronic lymphocytic leukemia. The CDR3 coding sequence is TGTGCCAGCAGTCGGGACCCCAGCACAGATACGCAGTATTTT. Protein: CASSRDPSTDTQYF.